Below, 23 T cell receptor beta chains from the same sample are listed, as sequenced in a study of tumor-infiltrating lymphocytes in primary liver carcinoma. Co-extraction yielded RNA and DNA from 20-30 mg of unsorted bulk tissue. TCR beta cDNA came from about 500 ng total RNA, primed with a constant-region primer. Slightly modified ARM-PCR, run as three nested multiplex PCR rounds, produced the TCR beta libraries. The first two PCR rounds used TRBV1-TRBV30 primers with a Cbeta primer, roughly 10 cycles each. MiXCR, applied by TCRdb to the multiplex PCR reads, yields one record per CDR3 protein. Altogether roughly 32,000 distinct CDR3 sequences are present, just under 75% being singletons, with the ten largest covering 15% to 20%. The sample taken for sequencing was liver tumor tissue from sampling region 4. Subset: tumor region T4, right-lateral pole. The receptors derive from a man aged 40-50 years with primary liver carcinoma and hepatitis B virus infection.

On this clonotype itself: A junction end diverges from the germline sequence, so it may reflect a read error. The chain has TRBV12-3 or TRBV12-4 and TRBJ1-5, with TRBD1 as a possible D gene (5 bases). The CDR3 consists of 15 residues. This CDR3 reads CASSLLADSNQPQHF. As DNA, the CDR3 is TGTGCCAGCAGTTTGTTAGCCGACAGCAATCAGCCCCAACATTTT.

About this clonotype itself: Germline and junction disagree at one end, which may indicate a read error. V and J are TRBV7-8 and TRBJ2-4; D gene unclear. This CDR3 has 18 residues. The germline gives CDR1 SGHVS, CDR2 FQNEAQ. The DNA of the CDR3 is TGTGCCAGCAGCTTAGGGTGGCGGTCGCGTTTGGGCGAAAACATTCAATACTTC. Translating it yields CASSLGWRSRLGENIQYF.

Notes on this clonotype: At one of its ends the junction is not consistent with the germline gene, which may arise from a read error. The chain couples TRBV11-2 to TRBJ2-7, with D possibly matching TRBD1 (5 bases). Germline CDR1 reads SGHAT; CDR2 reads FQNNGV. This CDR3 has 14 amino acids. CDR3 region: CACSSNRNSHEKYF. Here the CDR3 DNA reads TGTGCCTGCAGCTCTAACAGGAACTCCCACGAGAAGTACTTC.

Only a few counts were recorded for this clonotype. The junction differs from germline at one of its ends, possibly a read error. The CDR3 nucleotides are TGTGCCAGCTGCCATCCATATCTCCAGTCTGGAACCACCATATATTTT. It specifies CASCHPYLQSGTTIYF. The V gene is TRBV7-8, the J gene TRBJ1-3; D gene unclear. The CDR3 contains 16 residues. Germline values: CDR1 SGHVS, CDR2 FQNEAQ. Full variable domain (outside the CDR3, taken from reference TRBV7-8 and TRBJ1-3): GAGVSQSPRYKVAKRGQDVALRCDPISGHVSLFWYQQALGQGPEFLTYFQNEAQLDKSGLPSDRFFAERPEGSVSTLKIQRTQQEDSAVYLCASCHPYLQSGTTIYFGEGSWLTVV.

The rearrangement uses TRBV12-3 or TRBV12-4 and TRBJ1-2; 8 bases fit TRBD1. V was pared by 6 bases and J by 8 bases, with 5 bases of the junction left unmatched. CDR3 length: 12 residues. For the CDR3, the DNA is TGTGCCAGCAGCTCGACAGGGGTCGGCTACACCTTC. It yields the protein CASSSTGVGYTF.

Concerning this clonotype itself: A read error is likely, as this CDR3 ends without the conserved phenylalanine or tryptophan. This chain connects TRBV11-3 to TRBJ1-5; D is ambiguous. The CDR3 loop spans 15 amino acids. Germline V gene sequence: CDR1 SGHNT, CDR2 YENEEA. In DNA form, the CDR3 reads TGTGCCGGCAGCTTAGATCTGGCGGTGGTTCAGCCCCAGCATCTT. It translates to CAGSLDLAVVQPQHL.

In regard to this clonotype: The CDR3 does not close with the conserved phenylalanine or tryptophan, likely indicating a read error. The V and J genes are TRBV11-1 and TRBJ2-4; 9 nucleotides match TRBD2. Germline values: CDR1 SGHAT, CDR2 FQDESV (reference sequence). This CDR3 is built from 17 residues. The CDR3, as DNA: TGTGCCAGCAGCTTTCCCGGGTCTAGCGGGATCAAAAACATCCAGTACTCC. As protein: CASSFPGSSGIKNIQYS.

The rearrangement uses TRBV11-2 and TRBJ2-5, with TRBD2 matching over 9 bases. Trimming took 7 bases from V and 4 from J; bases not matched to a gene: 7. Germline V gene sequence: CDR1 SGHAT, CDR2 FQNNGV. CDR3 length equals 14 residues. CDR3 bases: TGTGCCAGCATCCGAGCGGGAGGACCAGAGACCCAGTACTTC. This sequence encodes CASIRAGGPETQYF. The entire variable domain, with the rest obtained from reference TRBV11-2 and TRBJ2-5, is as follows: EAGVAQSPRYKIIEKRQSVAFWCNPISGHATLYWYQQILGQGPKLLIQFQNNGVVDDSQLPKDRFSAERLKGVDSTLKIQPAKLEDSAVYLCASIRAGGPETQYFGPGTRLLVL.

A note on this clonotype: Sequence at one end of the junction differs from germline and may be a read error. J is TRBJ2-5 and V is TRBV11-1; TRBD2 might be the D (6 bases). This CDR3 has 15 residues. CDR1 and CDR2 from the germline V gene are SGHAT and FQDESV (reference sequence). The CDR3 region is CASSLAKGLQETHYF. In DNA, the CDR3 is TGTGCCAGCAGCCTAGCAAAGGGACTCCAAGAGACCCATTACTTC.

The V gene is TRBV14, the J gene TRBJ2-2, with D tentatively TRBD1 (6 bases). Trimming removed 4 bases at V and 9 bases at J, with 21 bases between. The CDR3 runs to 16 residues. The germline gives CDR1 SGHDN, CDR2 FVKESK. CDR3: CASSPRGQSNTRELFF. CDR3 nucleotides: TGTGCCAGCAGCCCCAGAGGACAGTCCAATACCAGGGAGCTGTTTTTT.

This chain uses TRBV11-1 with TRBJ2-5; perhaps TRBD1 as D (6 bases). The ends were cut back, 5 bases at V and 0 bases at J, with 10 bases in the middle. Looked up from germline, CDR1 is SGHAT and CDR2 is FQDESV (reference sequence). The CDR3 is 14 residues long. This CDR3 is CASSLHRDQETQYF. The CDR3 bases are TGTGCCAGCAGCCTACACAGGGACCAAGAGACCCAGTACTTC.

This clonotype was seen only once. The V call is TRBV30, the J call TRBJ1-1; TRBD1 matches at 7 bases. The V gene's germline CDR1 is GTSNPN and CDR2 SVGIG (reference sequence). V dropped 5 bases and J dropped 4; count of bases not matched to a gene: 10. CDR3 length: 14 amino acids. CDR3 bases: TGTGCCTGGCACCAATTACAGGGGCTCACTGAAGCTTTCTTT. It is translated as CAWHQLQGLTEAFF.

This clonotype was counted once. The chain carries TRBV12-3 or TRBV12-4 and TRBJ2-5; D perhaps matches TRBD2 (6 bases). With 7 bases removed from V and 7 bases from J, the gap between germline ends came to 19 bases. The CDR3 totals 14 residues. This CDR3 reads CASISGEDLLTQYF. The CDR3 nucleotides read TGTGCCAGCATCTCTGGGGAGGATCTGTTGACCCAGTACTTC.

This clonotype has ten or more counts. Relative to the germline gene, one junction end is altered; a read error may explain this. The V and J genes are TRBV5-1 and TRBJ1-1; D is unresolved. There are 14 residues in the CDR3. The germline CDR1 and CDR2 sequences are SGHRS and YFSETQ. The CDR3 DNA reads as TGCGCCAGCAGCTTGGACGGCATGAACACTGAAGCCTCCTTT. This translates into CASSLDGMNTEASF. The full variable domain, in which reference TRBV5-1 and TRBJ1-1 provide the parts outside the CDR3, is KAGVTQTPRYLIKTRGQQVTLSCSPISGHRSVSWYQQTPGQGLQFLFEYFSETQRNKGNFPGRFSGRQFSNSRSEMNVSTLELGDSALYLCASSLDGMNTEASFGQGTRLTVV.

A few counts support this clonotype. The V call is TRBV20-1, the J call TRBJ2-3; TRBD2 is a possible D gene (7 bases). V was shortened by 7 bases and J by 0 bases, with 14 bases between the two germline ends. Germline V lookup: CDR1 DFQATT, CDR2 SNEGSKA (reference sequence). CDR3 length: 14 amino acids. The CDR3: CSGLGGASTDTQYF. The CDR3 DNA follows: TGCAGTGGTCTTGGGGGGGCAAGCACAGATACGCAGTATTTT.

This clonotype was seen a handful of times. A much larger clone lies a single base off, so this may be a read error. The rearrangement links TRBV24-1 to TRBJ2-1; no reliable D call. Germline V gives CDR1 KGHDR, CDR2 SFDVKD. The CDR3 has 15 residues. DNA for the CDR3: TGTGCCACCAGTGATTTCGGCAGGAACTACGATGAGCAGTTCTTC. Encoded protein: CATSDFGRNYDEQFF.

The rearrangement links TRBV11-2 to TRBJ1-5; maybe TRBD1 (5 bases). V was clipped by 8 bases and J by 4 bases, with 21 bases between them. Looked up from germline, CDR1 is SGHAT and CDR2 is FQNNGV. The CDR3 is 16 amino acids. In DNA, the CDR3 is TGTGCCAGCTGCCTAAAAGGGGAACTGACAAATCAGCCCCAGCATTTT. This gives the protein CASCLKGELTNQPQHF.

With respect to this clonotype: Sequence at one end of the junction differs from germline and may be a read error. The CDR3 region is CAGSYEVPYEQYF. Written as DNA, the CDR3 is TGCGCCGGCAGTTACGAGGTACCCTACGAACAGTACTTC. The chain is built from TRBV6-2 or TRBV6-3 and TRBJ2-7; no definite D call. Germline CDR1 reads MNHEY; CDR2 reads SVGEGT. The CDR3 runs to 13 residues.

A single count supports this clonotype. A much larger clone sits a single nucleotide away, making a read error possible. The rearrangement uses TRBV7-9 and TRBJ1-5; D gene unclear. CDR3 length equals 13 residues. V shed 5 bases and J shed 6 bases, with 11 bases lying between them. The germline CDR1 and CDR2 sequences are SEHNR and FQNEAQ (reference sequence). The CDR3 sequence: CASSALGSQPQHF. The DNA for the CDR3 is TGTGCCAGCAGCGCATTAGGGAGTCAGCCCCAGCATTTT.

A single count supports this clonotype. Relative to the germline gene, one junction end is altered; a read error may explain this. The CDR3 reads CTSSSGLAGVADMQYF. CDR3 DNA sequence: TGTACCAGCAGTTCGGGATTAGCGGGAGTGGCAGATATGCAGTATTTT. The J gene is TRBJ2-3, the V gene TRBV11-2; 9 bases line up with TRBD2. This CDR3 region has 16 residues. Germline values: CDR1 SGHAT, CDR2 FQNNGV.

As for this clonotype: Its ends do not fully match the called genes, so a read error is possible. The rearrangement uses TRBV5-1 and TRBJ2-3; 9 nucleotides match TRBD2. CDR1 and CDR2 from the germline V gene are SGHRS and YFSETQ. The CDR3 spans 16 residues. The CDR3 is CASRESSGNSTDSQYF. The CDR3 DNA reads TGCGCCAGCAGGGAGTCTAGCGGGAATTCCACAGATTCGCAGTATTTT.

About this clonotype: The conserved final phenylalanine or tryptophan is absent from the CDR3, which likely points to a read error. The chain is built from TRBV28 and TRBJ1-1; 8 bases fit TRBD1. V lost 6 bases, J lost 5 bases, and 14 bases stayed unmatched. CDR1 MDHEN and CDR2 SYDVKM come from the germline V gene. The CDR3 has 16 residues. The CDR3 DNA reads TGTGCCAGCAGCACTCCAGGGGGCGCTGGGAATACTGAAGCTTTCTCT. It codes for CASSTPGGAGNTEAFS.

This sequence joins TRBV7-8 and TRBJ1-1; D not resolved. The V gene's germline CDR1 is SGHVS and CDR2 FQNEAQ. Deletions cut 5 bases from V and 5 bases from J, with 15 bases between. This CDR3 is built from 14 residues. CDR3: CASSLQETETEAFF. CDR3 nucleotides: TGTGCCAGCAGCCTCCAAGAGACGGAGACTGAAGCTTTCTTT.